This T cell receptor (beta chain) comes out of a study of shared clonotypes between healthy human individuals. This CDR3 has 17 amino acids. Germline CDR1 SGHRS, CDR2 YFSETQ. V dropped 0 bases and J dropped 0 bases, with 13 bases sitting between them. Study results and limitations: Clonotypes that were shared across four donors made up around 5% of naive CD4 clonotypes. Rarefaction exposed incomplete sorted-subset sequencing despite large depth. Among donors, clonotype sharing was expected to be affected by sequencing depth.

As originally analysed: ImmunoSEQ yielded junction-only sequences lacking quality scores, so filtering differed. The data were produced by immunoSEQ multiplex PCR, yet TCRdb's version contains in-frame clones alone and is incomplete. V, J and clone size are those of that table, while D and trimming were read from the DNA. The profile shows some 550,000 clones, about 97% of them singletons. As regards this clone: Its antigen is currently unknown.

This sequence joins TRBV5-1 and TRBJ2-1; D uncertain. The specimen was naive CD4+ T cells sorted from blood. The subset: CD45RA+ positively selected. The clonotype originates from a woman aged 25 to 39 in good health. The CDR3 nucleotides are TGCGCCAGCAGCTTGGTATTGGTACGATTCTCCTACAATGAGCAGTTCTTC. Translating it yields CASSLVLVRFSYNEQFF.